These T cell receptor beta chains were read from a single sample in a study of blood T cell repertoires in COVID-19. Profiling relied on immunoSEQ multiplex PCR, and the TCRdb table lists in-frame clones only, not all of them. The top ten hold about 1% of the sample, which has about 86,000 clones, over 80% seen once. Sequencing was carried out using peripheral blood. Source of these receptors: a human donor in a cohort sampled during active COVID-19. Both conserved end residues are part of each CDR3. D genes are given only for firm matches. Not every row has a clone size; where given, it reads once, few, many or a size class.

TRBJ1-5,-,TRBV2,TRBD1,CASGAGTVVSQPQHF,TGTGCCAGTGGGGCTGGGACAGTAGTGAGTCAGCCCCAGCATTTT
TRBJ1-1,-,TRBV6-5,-,CASSSTAMNTEAFF,TGTGCCAGCAGTTCGACAGCTATGAACACTGAAGCTTTCTTT
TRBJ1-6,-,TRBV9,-,CASSVGTDNSPLHF,TGTGCCAGCAGCGTAGGGACAGATAATTCACCCCTCCACTTT
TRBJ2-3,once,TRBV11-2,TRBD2,CASSLGSGSWASDTQYF,TGTGCCAGCAGCCTCGGAAGCGGGAGTTGGGCTTCAGATACGCAGTATTTT
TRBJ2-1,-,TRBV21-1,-,CASSTGLAGNEQFF,TGTGCCAGCAGCACGGGACTAGCCGGCAATGAGCAGTTCTTC
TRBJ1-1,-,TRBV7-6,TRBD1,CASRQGLENTEAFF,TGTGCCAGCAGACAGGGGCTGGAGAACACTGAAGCTTTCTTT
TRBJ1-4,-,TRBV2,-,CASSHRETNEKLFF,TGTGCCAGCAGTCACAGGGAAACTAATGAAAAACTGTTTTTT
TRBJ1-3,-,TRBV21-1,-,CASSKVQGIPIYF,TGTGCCAGCAGCAAAGTGCAGGGCATCCCCATATATTTT
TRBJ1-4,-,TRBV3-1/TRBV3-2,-,CASSSTASNEKLFF,TGTGCCAGCAGCTCGACAGCATCCAATGAAAAACTGTTTTTT
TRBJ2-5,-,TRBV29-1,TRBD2,CSVLGLAGGVPETQYF,TGCAGCGTCTTAGGACTAGCGGGAGGGGTTCCAGAGACCCAGTACTTC
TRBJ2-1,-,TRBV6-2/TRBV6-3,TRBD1,CASSYDSRGPNEQFF,TGTGCCAGCAGTTATGACAGTAGGGGGCCCAATGAGCAGTTCTTC
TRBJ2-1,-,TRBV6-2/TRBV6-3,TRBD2,CASSYSPTSGLYNEQFF,TGTGCCAGCAGTTACTCGCCGACTAGCGGGTTGTACAATGAGCAGTTCTTC
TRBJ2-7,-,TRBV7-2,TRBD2,CASSLAGGPGGAYEQYF,TGTGCCAGCAGCCTAGCGGGAGGGCCCGGGGGTGCCTACGAGCAGTACTTC
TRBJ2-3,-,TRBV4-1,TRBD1,CASSQGGQGSGTQYF,TGCGCCAGCAGCCAGGGGGGACAGGGTTCGGGGACGCAGTATTTT
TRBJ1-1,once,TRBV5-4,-,CASSLLDTEAFF,TGTGCCAGCAGCTTGCTAGATACTGAAGCTTTCTTT
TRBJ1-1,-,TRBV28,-,CASREENSVAFF,TGTGCCAGCAGGGAGGAGAATTCCGTAGCTTTCTTT
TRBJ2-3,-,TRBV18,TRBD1,CASSPPSGTGGTDTQYF,TGTGCCAGCTCACCGCCCTCCGGGACAGGGGGTACAGATACGCAGTATTTT
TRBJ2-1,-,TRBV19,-,CASSIGLRGNEQFF,TGTGCCAGTAGTATCGGTTTGAGGGGGAATGAGCAGTTCTTC
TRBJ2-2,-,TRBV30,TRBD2,CACVAGGDWAGELFF,TGTGCCTGTGTAGCGGGAGGGGATTGGGCCGGGGAGCTGTTTTTT
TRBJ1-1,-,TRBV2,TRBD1,CASRSQGANTEAFF,TGTGCCAGCAGATCACAGGGGGCGAACACTGAAGCTTTCTTT
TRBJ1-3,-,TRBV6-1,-,CASSEAITGSGNTIYF,TGTGCCAGCAGTGAAGCAATAACAGGGTCTGGAAACACCATATATTTT
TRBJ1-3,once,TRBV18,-,CASSPSRAAGNTIYF,TGTGCCAGCTCACCATCCAGGGCGGCTGGAAACACCATATATTTT
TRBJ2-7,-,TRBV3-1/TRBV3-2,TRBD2,CASSQGVAGAREQYF,TGTGCCAGCAGCCAAGGAGTAGCGGGAGCGAGGGAGCAGTACTTC
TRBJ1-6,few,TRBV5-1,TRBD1,CASSLVSGQGGSPLHF,TGCGCCAGCAGCTTGGTGTCGGGACAGGGGGGTTCACCCCTCCACTTT
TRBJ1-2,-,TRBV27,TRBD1,CASSLAGQGEGYTF,TGTGCCAGCAGCTTGGCGGGACAGGGCGAAGGCTACACCTTC
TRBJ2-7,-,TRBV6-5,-,CASRPPGLSSYEQYF,TGTGCCAGCAGACCCCCGGGACTCTCCTCCTACGAGCAGTACTTC
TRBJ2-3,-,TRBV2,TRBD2,CASRGQLGLAGSSSTDTQYF,TGTGCCAGCAGAGGCCAATTGGGACTAGCGGGGTCTTCTAGCACAGATACGCAGTATTTT
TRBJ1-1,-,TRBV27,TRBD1,CASSFNRGNTEAFF,TGTGCCAGCAGTTTTAACAGGGGGAACACTGAAGCTTTCTTT
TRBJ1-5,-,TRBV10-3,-,CAISEQGNQPQHF,TGTGCCATCAGTGAGCAGGGCAATCAGCCCCAGCATTTT
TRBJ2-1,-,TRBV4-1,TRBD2,CASSQGVLAGDEEQFF,TGCGCCAGCAGCCAAGGGGTCCTAGCGGGAGACGAGGAGCAGTTCTTC
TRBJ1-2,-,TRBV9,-,CASSPQPGIGYGYTF,TGTGCCAGCAGCCCCCAGCCCGGGATCGGCTATGGCTACACCTTC
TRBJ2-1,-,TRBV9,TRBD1,CASSVLGQGVGEQFF,TGTGCCAGCAGCGTTCTGGGACAGGGCGTGGGTGAGCAGTTCTTC
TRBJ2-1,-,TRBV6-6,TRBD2,CASSYQVAGAHNEQFF,TGTGCCAGCAGTTACCAGGTAGCGGGCGCCCACAATGAGCAGTTCTTC
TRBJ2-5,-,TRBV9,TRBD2,CASSVGSGSVQETQYF,TGTGCCAGCAGCGTAGGGAGCGGGAGCGTTCAAGAGACCCAGTACTTC
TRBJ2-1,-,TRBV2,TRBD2,CASSEVYVGGGRQFF,TGTGCCAGCAGTGAAGTGTACGTTGGGGGAGGGAGGCAGTTCTTC
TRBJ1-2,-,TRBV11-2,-,CASSLRSSVSGRGYTF,TGTGCCAGCAGCTTAAGGAGCAGTGTTTCAGGGCGTGGCTACACCTTC
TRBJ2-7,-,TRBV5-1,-,CASSLGENPLAEQYF,TGCGCCAGCAGCTTGGGGGAAAACCCACTAGCCGAGCAGTACTTC
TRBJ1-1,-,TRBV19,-,CASSTRSQGNTEAFF,TGTGCCAGTAGCACCCGGTCACAGGGGAACACTGAAGCTTTCTTT
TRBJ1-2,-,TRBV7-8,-,CASSLGGYGYTF,TGTGCCAGCAGCCTGGGGGGCTATGGCTACACCTTC
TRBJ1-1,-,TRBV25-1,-,CASSETGGTEAFF,TGTGCCAGCAGTGAGACCGGGGGTACTGAAGCTTTCTTT
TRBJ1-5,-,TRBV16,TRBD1,CASSQSGQGNQPQHF,TGTGCCAGCAGCCAATCGGGACAGGGGAATCAGCCCCAGCATTTT
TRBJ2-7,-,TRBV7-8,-,CASSHPRESEQYF,TGTGCCAGCAGCCATCCCAGGGAAAGCGAGCAGTACTTC
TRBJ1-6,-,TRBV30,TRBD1,CAWTGGQASPLHF,TGTGCCTGGACAGGAGGACAGGCTTCACCCCTCCACTTT
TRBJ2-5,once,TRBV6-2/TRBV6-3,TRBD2,CASSPGLVPSNQETQYF,TGTGCCAGCAGCCCTGGACTAGTCCCAAGTAATCAAGAGACCCAGTACTTC
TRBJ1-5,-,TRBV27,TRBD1,CASKLAGGQDNQPQHF,TGTGCCAGCAAATTAGCCGGAGGACAGGACAATCAGCCCCAGCATTTT
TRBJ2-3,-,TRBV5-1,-,CASSLSEGDTQYF,TGCGCCAGCAGCTTGAGTGAGGGAGATACGCAGTATTTT
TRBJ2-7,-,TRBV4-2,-,CASSRRIGEQSYEQYF,TGTGCCAGCAGCCGGCGGATTGGCGAGCAATCCTACGAGCAGTACTTC
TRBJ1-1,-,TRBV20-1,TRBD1,CSAPRGPEAFF,TGCAGTGCTCCCAGGGGGCCAGAGGCTTTCTTT
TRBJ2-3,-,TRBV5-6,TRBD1,CASRCVPGQVTDTQYF,TGTGCCAGCAGATGTGTGCCGGGACAGGTAACAGATACGCAGTATTTT
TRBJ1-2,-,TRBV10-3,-,CAISDRESNYGYTF,TGTGCCATCAGTGACAGGGAATCCAACTATGGCTACACCTTC
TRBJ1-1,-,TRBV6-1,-,CASSEFVPGLPKQAFF,TGTGCCAGCAGTGAATTTGTTCCGGGACTCCCTAAACAAGCTTTCTTT
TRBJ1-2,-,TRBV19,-,CASSIDHSTLNYGYTF,TGTGCCAGTAGTATAGATCACAGTACTCTCAACTATGGCTACACCTTC
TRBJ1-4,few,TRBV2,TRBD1,CASSETRGQGNEKLFF,TGTGCCAGCAGTGAAACCCGGGGACAGGGAAATGAAAAACTGTTTTTT
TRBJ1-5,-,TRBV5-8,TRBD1,CASSLASGTGINQPQHF,TGTGCCAGCAGCTTGGCGTCCGGGACAGGGATCAATCAGCCCCAGCATTTT
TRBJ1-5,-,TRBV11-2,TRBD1,CASSQGQPSNQPQHF,TGTGCCAGCAGCCAGGGACAGCCGAGCAATCAGCCCCAGCATTTT
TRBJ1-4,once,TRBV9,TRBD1,CASSVDVTGREKLFF,TGTGCCAGCAGCGTAGATGTGACAGGGCGGGAAAAACTGTTTTTT
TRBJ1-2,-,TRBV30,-,CAWRARGRERYGYTF,TGTGCCTGGAGGGCCCGAGGCCGGGAGAGGTATGGCTACACCTTC
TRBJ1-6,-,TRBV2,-,CAIHPPLTEGRSSYNSPLHF,TGTGCCATCCACCCGCCACTCACTGAGGGGAGGAGCTCCTATAATTCACCCCTCCACTTT
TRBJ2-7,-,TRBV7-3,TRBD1,CASSLKGQGYEQYF,TGTGCCAGCAGCTTAAAGGGACAGGGCTACGAGCAGTACTTC